The 10 T cell receptor beta chains reported below all come from one sample, sequenced in a study of T cell changes during pregnancy in multiple sclerosis. Sequenced by immunoSEQ multiplex PCR; TCRdb stores in-frame clones only, minus some. The table lists tens of thousands of clones, 93% of them singletons. The material was peripheral blood, obtained in the second trimester of pregnancy. These receptors all come from a female donor with multiple sclerosis, enrolled in a pregnancy study.

The rearrangement uses TRBV14 and TRBJ2-3; D remains ambiguous. The CDR3 is 13 residues long. The germline CDR1 and CDR2 sequences are SGHDN and FVKESK. Trimming took off 1 base at V and 1 base at J, with 3 bases between the two ends. The CDR3 protein is CASSQVGTDTQYF. DNA of the CDR3: TGTGCCAGCAGCCAAGTCGGCACAGATACGCAGTATTTT.

The gene calls are TRBV9 and TRBJ2-5; weak D call: TRBD2 (6 bases). V lost 0 bases and J lost 5, with 17 bases in between. Germline V gives CDR1 SGDLS, CDR2 YYNGEE. CDR3 length equals 16 residues. The CDR3 bases are TGTGCCAGCAGCGTAGCTGGGCTAGCGAGCGGCGAGACCCAGTACTTC. It encodes CASSVAGLASGETQYF.

The V and J genes are TRBV5-4 and TRBJ1-3, with D uncertain. V was cut by 0 bases and J by 0 bases, with 10 bases left in between. This CDR3 is 16 amino acids long. Germline-derived CDR1 and CDR2 are SGHNT and YYREEE (reference sequence). CDR3 sequence (DNA): TGTGCCAGCAGCTTGGCCGGGGAGGGCTCTGGAAACACCATATATTTT. Translation: CASSLAGEGSGNTIYF.

The gene calls are TRBV19 and TRBJ1-4, with a possible D match to TRBD1 (5 bases). The CDR3 is made up of 15 amino acids. V was trimmed by 5 bases and J by 6 bases, leaving 16 bases between them. Germline-derived CDR1 and CDR2 are LNHDA and SQIVND (reference sequence). The DNA of the CDR3 is TGTGCCAGTAGTCTCTCTAGTAAGGGGCATGAAAAACTGTTTTTT. Amino acids: CASSLSSKGHEKLFF.

The chain is built from TRBV6-5 and TRBJ2-1; D may be TRBD1 (6 bases). Trimming removed 5 bases from V and 1 base from J, with 12 bases in between. Per the germline V gene, CDR1 is MNHEY and CDR2 is SVGAGI. This CDR3 is built from 15 residues. DNA of the CDR3: TGTGCCAGCAGTAGTTGGCAGGGGTCCTACAATGAGCAGTTCTTC. Its translation: CASSSWQGSYNEQFF.

The chain couples TRBV15 to TRBJ2-7; TRBD1 matches at 10 bases. Trimming cost V 1 base and J 2 bases; bases outside gene matches: 8. The CDR3 consists of 17 residues. CDR1 and CDR2 from the germline V gene are LNHNV and YYDKDF (reference sequence). The CDR3 DNA sequence: TGTGCCACCAGCAGAGTCCCGGGACAGGGGTCGGCCTACGAGCAGTACTTC. Its translation: CATSRVPGQGSAYEQYF.

The chain couples TRBV19 to TRBJ1-6; 7 nucleotides match TRBD1. Trimming took 5 bases from V and 7 from J; bases not matched to a gene: 2. The CDR3 is made up of 13 amino acids. In germline, CDR1 is LNHDA, CDR2 SQIVND (reference sequence). CDR3 in amino acids: CASSGRGNSPLHF. The DNA of the CDR3 is TGTGCCAGTAGTGGCAGGGGGAATTCACCCCTCCACTTT.

This chain links TRBV7-2 with TRBJ2-7, with 7 bases that match TRBD2. Germline-derived CDR1 and CDR2 are SGHTA and FQGNSA. The CDR3 has 17 residues. J was trimmed by 3 bases and V by 1 base; bases with no gene match: 12. The CDR3 DNA reads TGTGCCAGCAGCTTAGTCTCAGTCCCAGCGGGACTCTACGAGCAGTACTTC. This sequence encodes CASSLVSVPAGLYEQYF.

The V call is TRBV7-8, the J call TRBJ1-3; a weak D match, TRBD1 (5 bases). V lost 1 base to trimming and J lost 4 bases, with 8 bases between them. The CDR3 loop spans 14 amino acids. Germline CDR1 reads SGHVS; CDR2 reads FQNEAQ. CDR3 residues: CASSLVGRGNTIYF. As DNA, the CDR3 is TGTGCCAGCAGCTTAGTGGGGCGCGGAAACACCATATATTTT.

The chain joins TRBV5-8 to TRBJ1-3; no definite D call. The CDR3 contains 15 residues. The germline V gene has CDR1 SGHTS and CDR2 YDEGEE. V was pared by 0 bases and J by 2 bases, with 9 bases between. CDR3 nucleotides: TGTGCCAGCAGCTTGGCCGGTGGGCCTGGAAACACCATATATTTT. This gives the protein CASSLAGGPGNTIYF. Drawing the rest from reference TRBV5-8 and TRBJ1-3, the complete variable domain is EAGVTQSPTHLIKTRGQQATLRCSPISGHTSVYWYQQALGLGLQFLLWYDEGEERNRGNFPPRFSGRQFPNYSSELNVNALELEDSALYLCASSLAGGPGNTIYFGEGSWLTVV.